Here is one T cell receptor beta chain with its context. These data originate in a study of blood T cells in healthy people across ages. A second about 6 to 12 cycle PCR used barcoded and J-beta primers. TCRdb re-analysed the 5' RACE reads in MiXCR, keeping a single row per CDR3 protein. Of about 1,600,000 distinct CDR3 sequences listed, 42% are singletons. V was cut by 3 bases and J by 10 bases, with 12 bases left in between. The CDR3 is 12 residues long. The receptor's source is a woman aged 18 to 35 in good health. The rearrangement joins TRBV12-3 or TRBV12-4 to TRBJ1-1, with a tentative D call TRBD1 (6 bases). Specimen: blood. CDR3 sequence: CASSLVGGRAFF. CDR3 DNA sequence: TGTGCCAGCAGTTTGGTAGGGGGTAGAGCTTTCTTT.